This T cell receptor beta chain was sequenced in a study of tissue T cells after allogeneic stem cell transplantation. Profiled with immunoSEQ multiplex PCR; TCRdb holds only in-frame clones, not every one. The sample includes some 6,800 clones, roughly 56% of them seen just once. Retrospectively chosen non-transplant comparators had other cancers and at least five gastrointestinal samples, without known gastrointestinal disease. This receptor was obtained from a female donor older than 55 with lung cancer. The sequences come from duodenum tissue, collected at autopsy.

The CDR3 DNA sequence: TGTGCCAGTAGTAGGGACAGAAGCTATAATTCACCCCTCCACTTT. It codes for CASSRDRSYNSPLHF. V is TRBV19 and J is TRBJ1-6; 7 bases map to TRBD1. In germline, CDR1 is LNHDA, CDR2 SQIVND (reference sequence). The V gene end was trimmed by 4 bases and the J gene end by 3 bases; junction bases not matched to a gene: 3. The CDR3 covers 15 residues.